What follows are 11 T cell receptor beta chains derived from one specimen sequenced in a study of tumor-infiltrating lymphocytes in oesophageal squamous cell carcinoma. MiXCR was run by TCRdb on the PCR reads, yielding one entry per CDR3 protein. Of just under 20,000 distinct CDR3 sequences listed, just over 40% are singletons. Source material: normal esophageal tissue next to the tumor. These TCRs come from a male donor with esophageal squamous cell carcinoma.

This clonotype was recorded many times. V gene TRBV5-1 combines with J gene TRBJ2-3, with D possibly matching TRBD2 (6 bases). The CDR3 loop spans 16 amino acids. CDR1 and CDR2 (germline): SGHRS, YFSETQ. Trimming removed 4 bases from V and 2 bases from J, with 17 bases in between. The CDR3 sequence is CASSRTPGLYTDTQYF. DNA for the CDR3: TGCGCCAGCAGCCGGACTCCGGGACTCTACACAGATACGCAGTATTTT.

The sample holds a few counts of this clonotype. The CDR3 here is CASSLGLGTYEQYF. The CDR3 region has the DNA TGTGCCAGCAGCCTGGGCCTAGGAACCTACGAGCAGTACTTC. The chain joins TRBV11-1 to TRBJ2-1; no reliable D call. The DNA end is more similar to TRBJ2-7, so the J call may be wrong. The CDR3 has 14 residues. CDR1 is SGHAT, CDR2 FQDESV, per germline (reference sequence).

Many counts were recorded for this clonotype. The chain has TRBV28 and TRBJ2-3; 8 bases match TRBD2. V shed 5 bases, J shed 6 bases, and the junction held 7 bases outside the gene matches. CDR3 length: 14 residues. Germline CDR1 reads MDHEN; CDR2 reads SYDVKM. The CDR3 sequence is CASSRAGGWDTQYF. CDR3 nucleotides: TGTGCCAGCAGTCGTGCGGGGGGCTGGGATACGCAGTATTTT.

The rearrangement joins TRBV14 to TRBJ2-1; TRBD2 aligns across 9 bases. J was trimmed by 6 bases and V by 4 bases; bases with no gene match: 10. Germline lookup yields CDR1 SGHDN and CDR2 FVKESK. The CDR3 is 16 residues long. Here the CDR3 reads CASSPPASGGINEQFF. The CDR3 nucleotides read TGTGCCAGCAGCCCGCCGGCGAGCGGGGGGATCAATGAGCAGTTCTTC.

This clonotype came up a few times. The chain joins TRBV5-5 to TRBJ2-5, with D perhaps TRBD1 or TRBD2 (6 bases each). Trimming pared 0 bases from V and 6 bases from J, leaving 12 bases between. Germline CDR1 SGHKS, CDR2 YYEKEE (reference sequence). The CDR3 is made up of 14 amino acids. The CDR3 sequence is CASSLAGGAQTQYF. DNA for the CDR3: TGTGCCAGCAGCTTGGCCGGGGGCGCCCAGACCCAGTACTTC.

This clonotype is medium-sized by share. The V call is TRBV10-1, the J call TRBJ2-1; TRBD2 is a possible D gene (6 bases). Germline CDR1 reads WNHNN; CDR2 reads SYGVQD (reference sequence). V lost 6 bases, J lost 0 bases, and 12 bases lay in between. The CDR3 covers 15 residues. CDR3 loop: CASSRDLSSYNEQFF. Here the CDR3 DNA reads TGCGCCAGCAGCCGGGACTTGAGCTCCTACAATGAGCAGTTCTTC.

This chain connects TRBV5-4 to TRBJ2-2, with TRBD2 identical over 11 bases. V dropped 9 bases and J dropped 2; count of bases not matched to a gene: 15. CDR1 is SGHNT, CDR2 YYREEE, per germline (reference sequence). The CDR3 extends over 18 amino acids. CDR3 coding DNA: TGTGCCACCCGCCCAAGACCCGGGACTAGCGGAAACACCGGGGAGCTGTTTTTT. Protein product: CATRPRPGTSGNTGELFF.

This clonotype was seen at least ten times. V and J are TRBV5-1 and TRBJ2-1; 8 nucleotides agree with TRBD1. This CDR3 region has 14 residues. The V gene's germline CDR1 is SGHRS and CDR2 YFSETQ. The J segment lost 4 bases and the V segment lost 3 bases, leaving 3 bases of the junction unmatched. For the CDR3, the DNA is TGCGCCAGCAGCTGGGGACAGGCTTACAATGAGCAGTTCTTC. As protein: CASSWGQAYNEQFF.

The chain joins TRBV6-1 to TRBJ2-3; TRBD1 matches 9 bases. The CDR3 is made up of 17 amino acids. Losses at the gene ends were 4 bases for V and 2 bases for J; bases not matched to a gene: 10. Looked up from germline, CDR1 is MNHNS and CDR2 is SASEGT. This CDR3 is CASSARTGAVNTDTQYF. The CDR3 nucleotides read TGTGCCAGCAGTGCGCGGACAGGGGCAGTGAACACAGATACGCAGTATTTT.

This clonotype was seen many times. This chain connects TRBV27 to TRBJ2-3; 7 bases align to TRBD2. The CDR3 is 12 amino acids. The V and J ends lost 8 bases and 4 bases, in that order; junction bases with no gene match: 3. Looked up from germline, CDR1 is MNHEY and CDR2 is SMNVEV (reference sequence). The CDR3 sequence is CASGTSADTQYF. The DNA of the CDR3 is TGTGCCAGCGGCACTAGCGCAGATACGCAGTATTTT.

Ten or more counts support this clonotype. This sequence joins TRBV15 and TRBJ2-1; 8 bases fit TRBD1. Germline CDR1 LNHNV, CDR2 YYDKDF (reference sequence). This CDR3 has 15 residues. With V trimmed by 4 bases and J by 3 bases, 5 bases remained unmatched. CDR3 loop: CATSIWGQVYNEQFF. The CDR3 coding sequence is TGTGCCACCAGCATATGGGGACAGGTCTACAATGAGCAGTTCTTC.